This T cell receptor beta chain was captured by sequencing in a study of T cell repertoires in cytomegalovirus infection. Points from the study as a whole: Dominating the ex vivo response were HLA-C-restricted CMV-specific TCR beta clonotypes.

In its sample, this clonotype was seen many times. Its antigen is currently unknown. The ends were cut back, 5 bases at V and 0 bases at J, with 11 bases in the middle. Germline V gene data show CDR1 as SGHTA and CDR2 as FQGTGA. The CDR3 runs to 15 residues. From the reads, TCRdb called clonotypes with MiXCR, one entry per CDR3 protein. The sample contains roughly 500,000 distinct CDR3 sequences, over 9% of which appear only once. The rearrangement links TRBV7-3 to TRBJ1-3, with D uncertain. The receptor was isolated from a human donor in good health (CMV status not recorded). Some clones in this sample may be carry-over from other donors' samples. Sequencing was carried out using PBMCs. The CDR3 loop reads CASSPDSFSGNTIYF. Written as DNA, the CDR3 is TGTGCCAGCAGCCCGGACTCATTCTCTGGAAACACCATATATTTT.